Following are 5 T cell receptor beta chains from one sample sequenced in a study of T cell repertoires in cytomegalovirus infection. Using its own MiXCR run on the reads, TCRdb lists one record per CDR3 protein. The table includes more than 400,000 distinct CDR3 sequences, less than 30% detected once. The material sequenced was PBMCs. The origin of the receptors is a human donor in good health (CMV status not recorded). Some clones in this sample may be carry-over from other donors' samples.

Ten or more counts support this clonotype. The V and J genes are TRBV7-2 and TRBJ2-1; D tentatively fits TRBD1 or TRBD2 (5 bases each). This CDR3 has 15 amino acids. CDR1 is SGHTA and CDR2 is FQGNSA in the germline V gene. Trimming left V 5 bases short and J 5 bases short, with 16 bases between. The CDR3 coding sequence is TGTGCCAGCAGCACGGGACCTGGGCAAAACAATGAGCAGTTCTTC. This codes for CASSTGPGQNNEQFF.

This clonotype was observed a handful of times. The V call is TRBV10-3, the J call TRBJ1-3; weak D call: TRBD1 (5 bases). CDR1 and CDR2 (germline): ENHRY, SYGVKD. V lost 9 bases and J lost 0, with 9 bases in between. The length of the CDR3 is 13 residues. CDR3 bases: TGTGCCATAAGCGACAGCTCTGGAAACACCATATATTTT. Its translation is CAISDSSGNTIYF.

Only a few counts were recorded for this clonotype. The chain joins TRBV20-1 to TRBJ2-1; D is unclear. Germline V CDR1 and CDR2: DFQATT, SNEGSKA (reference sequence). The CDR3 contains 11 residues. Trimming removed 3 bases from V and 10 bases from J, with 10 bases in between. The CDR3: CSARNQWEQFF. The DNA of the CDR3 is TGCAGTGCTAGGAACCAGTGGGAGCAGTTCTTC.

In its sample, this clonotype was seen a few times. The chain employs TRBV5-6 and TRBJ2-2, with D unresolved. The germline V and J ends were trimmed by 3 bases and 2 bases, with 8 bases remaining between them. This CDR3 contains 14 residues. Per germline, CDR1 SGHDT and CDR2 YYEEEE. In DNA form, the CDR3 reads TGTGCCAGCAGCTGGAACCCAAACACCGGGGAGCTGTTTTTT. Amino acids: CASSWNPNTGELFF.

This clonotype has more than one count but fewer than ten. The chain combines TRBV11-3 with TRBJ1-4; perhaps TRBD1 as D (6 bases). The CDR3 runs 17 residues. Germline CDR1 reads SGHNT; CDR2 reads YENEEA. V lost 7 bases and J lost 0, with 18 bases in between. The CDR3 sequence is CASTIATGGSTNEKLFF. The DNA of the CDR3 is TGTGCCAGCACTATAGCGACGGGGGGCTCAACTAATGAAAAACTGTTTTTT.